This TCR beta chain was identified during a study of control samples from healthy donors and cancer patients. The germline V gene has CDR1 WNHNN and CDR2 SYGVQD (reference sequence). With V trimmed by 3 bases and J by 9 bases, 14 bases remained unmatched. The CDR3 spans 16 residues. The data were produced by immunoSEQ multiplex PCR, yet TCRdb's version contains in-frame clones alone and is incomplete. The sample carries 150,000 or so clones, approximately 93% recorded once. Sequenced sample: blood. The receptor was derived from a man aged 18 to 30 in good health. The chain is built from TRBV10-1 and TRBJ2-1; TRBD1 aligns across 7 bases. DNA of the CDR3: TGCGCCAGCAGTGATCCCGACCCAGAGACAGGGACTGAGCAGTTCTTC. Amino acids: CASSDPDPETGTEQFF.